This T cell receptor beta chain was profiled in a study of T cells in Graves' hyperthyroidism and ophthalmopathy (dated by TCRdb to between 2019 and 2020). In the study overall: Peripheral blood samples were taken at the time of initial diagnosis, prior to any treatment. Prospective prediction of ophthalmopathy was tested in an independent validation cohort of some 19 hyperthyroidism patients and 17 patients who later progressed to ophthalmopathy. In addition, the study compared T-cell repertoires in thyroid tissue and in blood from over 5 Graves' hyperthyroidism patients. The paper reports TCR Vbeta CDR3 sequencing of approximately 140 peripheral blood samples: under 45 ophthalmopathy, around 80 hyperthyroidism and 17 progressor patients. The approximately 98 discovery patients were randomly divided into training and test sets at a 7:3 ratio. After sampling, hyperthyroidism patients received methimazole starting at 30 mg daily, and ophthalmopathy patients received high-dose intravenous methylprednisolone. To identify distinguishing TCR V-J signatures, a discovery cohort of around 100 patients was used, comprising 43 with Graves' ophthalmopathy and around 60 with stable Graves' hyperthyroidism.

The hyperthyroidism patients were between 18 and 65 years old and newly diagnosed, with a disease duration of less than 2 months. Patients with uncontrolled infections, other autoimmune diseases, pregnancy or lactation were excluded. Diagnoses relied on clinical symptoms, serum thyroxine and TRAb, thyroid ultrasound and orbital computed tomography. Blood from progressor patients was collected at the time of first diagnosis with hyperthyroidism, before any ophthalmopathy symptoms had appeared. PBMCs were separated from roughly 10 ml of fresh peripheral blood using Ficoll-Paque density gradient centrifugation. Progressor patients were first diagnosed with Graves' hyperthyroidism and then developed ophthalmopathy during follow-up. Total RNA was extracted with Trizol reagent, and quality was checked on an Agilent 2100 Bioanalyzer. The sample holds many counts of this clonotype. Which antigen it targets is not known. No much larger clone is present one base from it, and per-base qualities are unavailable.

The TCR beta CDR3 regions were amplified from the RNA transcripts. The first round of RT-PCR for the TCR CDR3 was performed with the HTBI primer set and the Qiagen OneStep RT-PCR kit. A second multiplex PCR round built the libraries, followed by size selection and purification. The libraries were sequenced on an Illumina HiSeq2000 using paired-end 100 bp reads. The original methods were these. Raw data were processed with SOAPnuke, discarding reads with adapters, uncalled bases, mean Phred below 15, or no exact constant-primer or identifier match. COPE v1.2.5 was used to merge high-quality paired reads, and clonotypes were defined as unique nucleotide sequences. MiTCR v1.1 was used to align clonotypes to the IMGT TRBV, TRBD and TRBJ reference segments. The analysis was restricted to V-J combinations with a frequency above 0.0001, which together covered approximately 99% of the repertoires. A TCS score was defined as the ratio of F50 (clonal expansion) to E x V (chaos), with BLOSUM62-based TCRdist applied between CDR3 peptides within each V-J. Welch's t-statistics and random forest reduced around 550 V-J features to roughly 13, which were used in a naive Bayes classifier (R e1071). TCRdb passed the public sequencing reads through fastp at Q25 and MiXCR, retaining productive beta sequences. Records with the same CDR3 protein are collapsed into one entry carrying the most frequent genes and DNA. The authors' filters were not applied to this entry. This sample has around 300,000 distinct CDR3 sequences in its table, and roughly 13% of those were observed once. The top ten hold 7.8% of the sample.

The CDR3 contains 15 residues, cysteine and phenylalanine counted. Only the CDR3 region is kept as DNA, spanning 45 bases read in frame from base 1. The junction carries 13 bases between V and J, which are trimmed by 7 bases and 3 bases respectively. Reading the germline V gene (reference sequence) gives CDR1 MNHEY and CDR2 SMNVEV. The study at large found these results: Most expanded thyroid clonotypes (frequency above 0.001) were also detected in blood, suggesting blood repertoires may reflect thyroid immune responses. Sample size was not statistically predetermined, and investigators were not blinded to group allocation. Ophthalmopathy was separated from stable hyperthyroidism by a 13 V-J signature model, with about 88% sensitivity and roughly 84% specificity obtained in cross-validation and 80%/75% obtained in testing. In validation, the model predicted progression to ophthalmopathy a median of roughly six months before onset, with around 70% sensitivity and about 72% specificity.

The TCR was taken from a woman in her 30s with Graves' hyperthyroidism that later progressed to Graves' ophthalmopathy. The specimen sequenced was blood. This receptor chain uses TRBV27 and TRBJ2-6; perhaps TRBD2 is the D gene, with 5 bases matching. For the CDR3, the sequence is CASMELDLGANVLTF. The DNA reads as follows: TGTGCCAGCATGGAACTAGACCTTGGGGCCAACGTCCTGACTTTC.